The 4 T cell receptor beta chains below all came from one sample that was sequenced in a study of T cells in narcolepsy. The data were produced by immunoSEQ multiplex PCR, yet TCRdb's version contains in-frame clones alone and is incomplete. The data contain fewer than 30,000 clones, about 85% of them singletons. Input material: CD45RA- memory CD4+ T cells from PBMCs. These receptors originate from a human donor with narcolepsy.

This chain links TRBV27 with TRBJ2-2, with a possible D match to TRBD1 (7 bases). This CDR3 contains 15 residues. The V end was cut by 5 bases, the J end by 7 bases, with 17 bases between. CDR1 and CDR2 (germline): MNHEY, SMNVEV (reference sequence). The CDR3 nucleotides are TGTGCCAGCAGTCCTTTTAACAGGGGAGGCGGGGAGCTGTTTTTT. This encodes CASSPFNRGGGELFF.

This chain links TRBV14 with TRBJ1-2; a possible D gene is TRBD1 (5 bases). Germline CDR1 SGHDN, CDR2 FVKESK. The length of the CDR3 is 15 residues. Trimming pared 0 bases from V and 7 bases from J, leaving 15 bases between. CDR3 protein: CASSQEEGHRIGYTF. In nucleotides, the CDR3 is TGTGCCAGCAGCCAAGAGGAAGGACATAGGATTGGCTACACCTTC.

This chain links TRBV6-4 with TRBJ2-1; TRBD2 agrees at 10 bases. This CDR3 spans 14 amino acids. Trimming removed 2 bases from V and 6 bases from J; junction bases left unmatched: 1. CDR1 MRHNA and CDR2 SNTAGT come from the germline V gene. Here the CDR3 reads CASSDGTSANEQFF. The CDR3 coding sequence is TGTGCCAGCAGTGACGGGACTAGCGCCAATGAGCAGTTCTTC.

V is TRBV4-2 and J is TRBJ2-5; 7 nucleotides agree with TRBD2. Germline lookup yields CDR1 LGHNA and CDR2 YNFKEQ. V lost 1 base to trimming and J lost 4 bases; unmatched junction nucleotides: 6. This CDR3 region has 15 residues. The CDR3 region is CASSQGNPGGETQYF. CDR3 nucleotide sequence: TGTGCCAGCAGCCAAGGAAATCCGGGAGGAGAGACCCAGTACTTC.